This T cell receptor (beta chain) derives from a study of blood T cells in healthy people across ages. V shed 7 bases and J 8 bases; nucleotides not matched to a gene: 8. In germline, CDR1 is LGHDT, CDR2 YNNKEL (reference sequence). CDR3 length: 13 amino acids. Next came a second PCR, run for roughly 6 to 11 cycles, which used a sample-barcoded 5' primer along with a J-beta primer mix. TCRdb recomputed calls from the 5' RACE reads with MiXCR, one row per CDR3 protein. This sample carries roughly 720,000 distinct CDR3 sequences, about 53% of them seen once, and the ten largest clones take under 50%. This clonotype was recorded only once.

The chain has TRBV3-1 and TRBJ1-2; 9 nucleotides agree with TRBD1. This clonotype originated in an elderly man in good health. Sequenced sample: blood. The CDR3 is CASKQGANHGYTF. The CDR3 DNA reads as TGTGCCAGCAAACAGGGGGCTAATCACGGCTACACCTTC. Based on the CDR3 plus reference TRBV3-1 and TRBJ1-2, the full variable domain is DTAVSQTPKYLVTQMGNDKSIKCEQNLGHDTMYWYKQDSKKFLKIMFSYNNKELIINETVPNRFSPKSPDKAHLNLHINSLELGDSAVYFCASKQGANHGYTFGSGTRLTVV.